A single sample is the source of the 27 T cell receptor beta chains below, sequenced in a study of identifying expanded T cells in peripheral blood. Profiled with immunoSEQ multiplex PCR; TCRdb holds only in-frame clones, not every one. The sample lists about 78,000 clones, approximately 85% occurring once. Sample: blood. The receptor source for this set is a person aged 18-69 years in good health.

J is TRBJ2-7 and V is TRBV13; 9 nucleotides align to TRBD1. V lost 5 bases and J lost 5; bases outside the gene matches: 13. The CDR3 totals 16 residues. Germline CDR1 and CDR2: PRHDT and FYEKMQ (reference sequence). CDR3 loop: CASSHGRTGANNEQYF. In DNA form, the CDR3 reads TGTGCCAGCAGCCATGGGAGGACAGGGGCGAACAACGAGCAGTACTTC.

This clone was counted a single time. The chain uses TRBV5-4 and TRBJ2-7; 11 bases fit TRBD2. The CDR3 is made up of 15 amino acids. V trimming: 5 bases; J trimming: 3 bases; junction bases outside the gene matches: 7. Per the germline V gene, CDR1 is SGHNT and CDR2 is YYREEE (reference sequence). The CDR3 here is CASSPGTSGDYEQYF. Here the CDR3 DNA reads TGTGCCAGCAGTCCAGGGACTAGCGGTGACTACGAGCAGTACTTC.

V gene TRBV6-6 combines with J gene TRBJ1-2; 8 bases map to TRBD1. The CDR3 contains 15 residues. V gave up 2 bases and J gave up 6 bases; unmatched junction bases: 8. Germline assignment: CDR1 MNHNY and CDR2 SVGAGI (reference sequence). CDR3 in DNA: TGTGCCAGCAGTTACACCCAAGGACAGGGAGATGGCTACACCTTC. Its translation is CASSYTQGQGDGYTF.

The J gene is TRBJ2-1, the V gene TRBV18; D is unclear. This CDR3 spans 16 amino acids. CDR1 is KGHSH and CDR2 is LQKENI in the germline V gene. V lost 2 bases and J 2 bases, leaving 13 bases between the germline ends. The CDR3 nucleotides are TGTGCCAGCTCACCAGTTGGAGAGTTCGCCTACAATGAGCAGTTCTTC. This encodes CASSPVGEFAYNEQFF. Drawing the rest from reference TRBV18 and TRBJ2-1, the complete variable domain is NAGVMQNPRHLVRRRGQEARLRCSPMKGHSHVYWYRQLPEEGLKFMVYLQKENIIDESGMPKERFSAEFPKEGPSILRIQQVVRGDSAAYFCASSPVGEFAYNEQFFGPGTRLTVL.

This chain joins TRBV19 and TRBJ2-1; 8 bases line up with TRBD2. The germline CDR1 and CDR2 sequences are LNHDA and SQIVND (reference sequence). The V segment lost 3 bases and the J segment 12 bases; nucleotides outside the gene matches: 13. The CDR3 contains 15 residues. As DNA, the CDR3 is TGTGCCAGTAGTATGATCGTGAGGAGCGGGAGTGGGCAGTTCTTC. Translating gives CASSMIVRSGSGQFF.

This clone has just a few counts. The rearrangement links TRBV28 to TRBJ1-4; D uncertain. The CDR3 runs to 13 residues. Trimming took 8 bases from V and 4 from J, leaving 11 bases between them. Germline V lookup: CDR1 MDHEN, CDR2 SYDVKM. The CDR3 here is CASESTHNEKLFF. As DNA, the CDR3 is TGTGCCAGCGAGAGTACTCATAATGAAAAACTGTTTTTT.

There are a few counts of this clone. The CDR3 reads CASKGAPNTGELFF. CDR3 DNA: TGTGCCAGTAAGGGAGCACCGAACACCGGGGAGCTGTTTTTT. The genes are TRBV19 and TRBJ2-2, with D maybe TRBD2 (5 bases). CDR1 LNHDA and CDR2 SQIVND come from the germline V gene (reference sequence). CDR3 size: 14 residues. Trimming removed 7 bases at V and 0 bases at J, with 9 bases between.

CDR3 sequence: CASSLAGGGPTEAFF. CDR3 nucleotide sequence: TGTGCCAGCAGCTTAGCGGGAGGGGGGCCCACTGAAGCTTTCTTT. This sequence joins TRBV7-2 and TRBJ1-1; D is perhaps TRBD1 (6 bases). The CDR3 has 15 amino acids. Trimming left V 0 bases short and J 4 bases short, with 12 bases between. CDR1 and CDR2 (germline): SGHTA, FQGNSA. Full variable domain (rest looked up from reference TRBV7-2 and TRBJ1-1): GAGVSQSPSNKVTEKGKDVELRCDPISGHTALYWYRQSLGQGLEFLIYFQGNSAPDKSGLPSDRFSAERTGGSVSTLTIQRTQQEDSAVYLCASSLAGGGPTEAFFGQGTRLTVV.

The chain is built from TRBV27 and TRBJ2-2; TRBD1 or TRBD2 may be the D gene (5 bases each). Trimming removed 7 bases from V and 0 bases from J, with 9 bases in between. The CDR3 loop spans 14 amino acids. Germline CDR1 is MNHEY and CDR2 is SMNVEV (reference sequence). This chain's CDR3 is CASTRGANTGELFF. The CDR3 DNA follows: TGTGCCAGCACCCGGGGCGCGAACACCGGGGAGCTGTTTTTT.

The V call is TRBV11-1, the J call TRBJ2-7; 7 bases fit TRBD1. This CDR3 spans 14 amino acids. The V and J ends lost 4 bases and 4 bases, in that order; junction bases with no gene match: 7. Germline CDR1 and CDR2: SGHAT and FQDESV (reference sequence). CDR3 region: CASSSGTVIYEQYF. CDR3 nucleotides: TGTGCCAGCAGCTCGGGGACAGTTATATACGAGCAGTACTTC.

The rearrangement links TRBV4-2 to TRBJ2-7; D call uncertain. The CDR3 runs to 16 residues. Germline V gene sequence: CDR1 LGHNA, CDR2 YNFKEQ. The V end was cut by 0 bases, the J end by 4 bases, with 16 bases between. The CDR3 reads CASSQDAAVPFYEQYF. Written as DNA, the CDR3 is TGTGCCAGCAGCCAAGATGCAGCAGTCCCTTTTTACGAGCAGTACTTC.

V usage is TRBV7-8 and J usage is TRBJ2-3; D possibly corresponds to TRBD2 (6 bases). V lost 4 bases to trimming and J lost 1 base, with 15 bases between them. CDR3 length: 16 amino acids. Germline V CDR1 and CDR2: SGHVS, FQNEAQ. In DNA form, the CDR3 reads TGTGCCAGCAGCTGGGGCGGGGTGGGTGGCACAGATACGCAGTATTTT. Its protein product is CASSWGGVGGTDTQYF.

CDR3 sequence (DNA): TGTGCCAGCAGTGGGGGAGGAACCGGAATAACCTATGGCTACACCTTC. Translation gives CASSGGGTGITYGYTF. V is TRBV28 and J is TRBJ1-2, with a weak D call TRBD1 (5 bases). The CDR3 consists of 16 residues. V lost 5 bases and J lost 4, with 20 bases in between. Germline CDR1 is MDHEN and CDR2 is SYDVKM.

The chain links TRBV7-6 to TRBJ2-3, with D unclear. CDR1 SGHVS and CDR2 FNYEAQ come from the germline V gene. The CDR3 sequence is 11 residues long. V was clipped by 0 bases and J by 5 bases, with 0 bases between them. The CDR3 here is CASSLADTQYF. The CDR3 DNA follows: TGTGCCAGCAGCTTAGCAGATACGCAGTATTTT.

V usage is TRBV4-1 and J usage is TRBJ2-7; 9 bases match TRBD1. This CDR3 contains 19 residues. The germline gives CDR1 MGHRA, CDR2 YSYEKL. V was clipped by 0 bases and J by 3 bases; unmatched bases: 15. Here the CDR3 DNA reads TGCGCCAGCAGCCAAGACTATGGAACCATTCAGGACAGGGGCTACGAGCAGTACTTC. This translates into CASSQDYGTIQDRGYEQYF.

The chain employs TRBV28 and TRBJ2-7; TRBD1 might be the D (7 bases). The CDR3 is 17 amino acids. V was pared by 5 bases and J by 4 bases, with 24 bases between. Germline V gene lookup returns CDR1 MDHEN and CDR2 SYDVKM. CDR3 protein: CASSDALRGQRVYEQYF. For the CDR3, the DNA is TGTGCCAGCAGTGATGCCCTGAGGGGGCAGCGGGTGTACGAGCAGTACTTC. Complete variable domain (other parts from reference TRBV28 and TRBJ2-7): DVKVTQSSRYLVKRTGEKVFLECVQDMDHENMFWYRQDPGLGLRLIYFSYDVKMKEKGDIPEGYSVSREKKERFSLILESASTNQTSMYLCASSDALRGQRVYEQYFGPGTRLTVT.

This clone was recorded only once. The chain is built from TRBV20-1 and TRBJ2-5, with 9 nucleotides matching TRBD1. In germline, CDR1 is DFQATT, CDR2 SNEGSKA (reference sequence). This CDR3 is 11 amino acids long. CDR3 residues: CSGQGQETQYF. The CDR3 coding sequence is TGCAGCGGACAGGGGCAAGAGACCCAGTACTTC.

The CDR3 DNA reads as TGTGCCAGCTCACCATCCGGGACAGGGCCCTCGAACACCGGGGAGCTGTTTTTT. Translation: CASSPSGTGPSNTGELFF. V usage is TRBV18 and J usage is TRBJ2-2, with TRBD1 identical over 9 bases. The CDR3 covers 18 residues. The germline gives CDR1 KGHSH, CDR2 LQKENI. Unmatched junction bases numbered 7, after V lost 2 bases and J lost 0 bases.

The chain uses TRBV6-5 and TRBJ2-1; D gene ambiguous. Germline V gives CDR1 MNHEY, CDR2 SVGAGI. V was shortened by 8 bases and J by 10 bases, with 15 bases between the two germline ends. The CDR3 extends over 12 amino acids. CDR3 region: CASSRTGREQFF. CDR3 coding DNA: TGTGCCAGCTCTCGAACGGGCAGGGAGCAGTTCTTC.

This chain connects TRBV4-3 to TRBJ2-7, with 11 bases lining up with TRBD2. J gave up 4 bases and V 0 bases, and 5 bases lay outside the gene matches. The CDR3 is made up of 16 amino acids. Germline assignment: CDR1 LGHNA and CDR2 YSLEER. This CDR3 reads CASSQDSGTSGYEQYF. In DNA form, the CDR3 reads TGCGCCAGCAGCCAAGATAGTGGGACTAGCGGTTACGAGCAGTACTTC.

The chain carries TRBV7-3 and TRBJ1-1; D might be TRBD1 (6 bases). CDR3 length: 13 residues. Germline V gene sequence: CDR1 SGHTA, CDR2 FQGTGA. The V end was cut by 3 bases, the J end by 7 bases, with 12 bases between. The CDR3 DNA follows: TGTGCCAGCAGCTTGGGAACAGGGCGTGAAGCTTTCTTT. Protein product: CASSLGTGREAFF.

The chain joins TRBV9 to TRBJ2-1; D ambiguous. Trimming shortened V by 0 bases and J by 3 bases, and 13 bases separated the two germline ends. Germline V lookup: CDR1 SGDLS, CDR2 YYNGEE. The CDR3 spans 16 residues. Here the CDR3 DNA reads TGTGCCAGCAGCGTAGGAGGCAGGAACAGCTACAATGAGCAGTTCTTC. The encoded protein is CASSVGGRNSYNEQFF.

This clone appeared a few times. The rearrangement uses TRBV5-5 and TRBJ2-5; D gene unclear. Germline values: CDR1 SGHKS, CDR2 YYEKEE (reference sequence). This CDR3 comprises 13 residues. The V and J ends lost 0 bases and 2 bases respectively, with 5 bases between them. The CDR3 DNA sequence: TGTGCCAGCAGCTTGGTACGTCAAGAGACCCAGTACTTC. This translates into CASSLVRQETQYF. The variable domain in full, completed from reference TRBV5-5 and TRBJ2-5, reads DAGVTQSPTHLIKTRGQQVTLRCSPISGHKSVSWYQQVLGQGPQFIFQYYEKEERGRGNFPDRFSARQFPNYSSELNVNALLLGDSALYLCASSLVRQETQYFGPGTRLLVL.

CDR3 DNA sequence: TGTGCCACCGGCGGGGGTCGAGGCACCGGGGAGCTGTTTTTT. Encoded protein: CATGGGRGTGELFF. This sequence joins TRBV10-3 and TRBJ2-2, with TRBD2 matching over 7 bases. Germline lookup yields CDR1 ENHRY and CDR2 SYGVKD. The CDR3 extends over 14 amino acids. V shed 10 bases and J 4 bases; nucleotides not matched to a gene: 9.

There are a few counts of this clone. Sequence at one end of the junction differs from germline and may be a read error. The chain is built from TRBV28 and TRBJ1-4; possible D gene TRBD1, 5 bases. The CDR3 is 14 residues long. CDR1 is MDHEN, CDR2 SYDVKM, per germline. CDR3 loop: CASGFGQGNEKLFF. DNA for the CDR3: TGTGCCAGCGGTTTTGGGCAGGGAAATGAAAAACTGTTTTTT.

The chain employs TRBV7-9 and TRBJ2-5; maybe TRBD1 (6 bases). V shed 0 bases and J shed 9 bases, with 17 bases lying between them. Germline V gene lookup returns CDR1 SEHNR and CDR2 FQNEAQ (reference sequence). The length of the CDR3 is 15 residues. The CDR3 protein is CASSLAGVQGRAQYF. CDR3 DNA: TGTGCCAGCAGCTTAGCTGGGGTACAGGGACGGGCCCAGTACTTC.

The chain has TRBV28 and TRBJ1-5, with 7 bases lining up with TRBD1. The CDR3 consists of 15 residues. Germline-derived CDR1 and CDR2 are MDHEN and SYDVKM. V dropped 6 bases and J dropped 2; count of bases not matched to a gene: 7. The CDR3 DNA reads as TGTGCCAGCAGCAGAACAGGGGACCGCAATCAGCCCCAGCATTTT. This gives the protein CASSRTGDRNQPQHF.